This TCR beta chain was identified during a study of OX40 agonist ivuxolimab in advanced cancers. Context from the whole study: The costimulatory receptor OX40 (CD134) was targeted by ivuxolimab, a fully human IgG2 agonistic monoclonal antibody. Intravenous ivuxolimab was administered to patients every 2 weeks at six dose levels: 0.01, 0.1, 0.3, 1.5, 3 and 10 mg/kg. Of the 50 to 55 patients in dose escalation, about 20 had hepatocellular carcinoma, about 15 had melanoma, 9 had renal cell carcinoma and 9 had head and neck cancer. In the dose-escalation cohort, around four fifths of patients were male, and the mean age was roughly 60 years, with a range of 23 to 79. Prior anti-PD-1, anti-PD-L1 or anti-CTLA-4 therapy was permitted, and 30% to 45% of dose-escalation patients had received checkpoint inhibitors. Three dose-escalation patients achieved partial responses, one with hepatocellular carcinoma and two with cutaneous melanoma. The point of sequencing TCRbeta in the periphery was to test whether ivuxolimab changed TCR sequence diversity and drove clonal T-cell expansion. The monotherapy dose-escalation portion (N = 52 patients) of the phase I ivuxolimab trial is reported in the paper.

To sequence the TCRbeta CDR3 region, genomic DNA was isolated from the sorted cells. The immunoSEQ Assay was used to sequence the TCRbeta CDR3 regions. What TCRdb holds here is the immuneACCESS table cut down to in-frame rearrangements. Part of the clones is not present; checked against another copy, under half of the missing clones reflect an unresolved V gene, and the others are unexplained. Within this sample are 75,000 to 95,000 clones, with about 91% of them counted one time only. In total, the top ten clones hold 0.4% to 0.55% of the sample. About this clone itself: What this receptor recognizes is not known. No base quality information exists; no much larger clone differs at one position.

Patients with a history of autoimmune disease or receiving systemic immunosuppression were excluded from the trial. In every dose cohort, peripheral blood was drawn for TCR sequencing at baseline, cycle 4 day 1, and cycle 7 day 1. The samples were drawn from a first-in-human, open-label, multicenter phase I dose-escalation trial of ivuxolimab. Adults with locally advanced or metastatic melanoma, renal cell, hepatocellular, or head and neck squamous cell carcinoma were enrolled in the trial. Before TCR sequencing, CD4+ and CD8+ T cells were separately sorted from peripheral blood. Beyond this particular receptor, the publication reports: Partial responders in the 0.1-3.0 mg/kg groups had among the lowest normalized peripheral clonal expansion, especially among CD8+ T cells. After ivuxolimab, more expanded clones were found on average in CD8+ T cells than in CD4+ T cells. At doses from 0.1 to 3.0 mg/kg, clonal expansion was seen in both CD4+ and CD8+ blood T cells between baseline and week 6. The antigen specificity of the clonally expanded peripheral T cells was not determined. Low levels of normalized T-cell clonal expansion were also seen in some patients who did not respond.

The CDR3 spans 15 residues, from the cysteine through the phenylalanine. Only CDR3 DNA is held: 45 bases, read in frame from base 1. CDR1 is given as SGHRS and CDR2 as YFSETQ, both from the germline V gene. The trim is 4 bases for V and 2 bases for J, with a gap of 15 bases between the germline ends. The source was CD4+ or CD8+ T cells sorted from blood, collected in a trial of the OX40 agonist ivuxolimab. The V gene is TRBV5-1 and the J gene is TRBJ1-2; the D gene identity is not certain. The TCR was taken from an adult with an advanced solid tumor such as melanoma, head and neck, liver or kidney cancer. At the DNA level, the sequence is TGCGCCAGCAGCCTAACACCGGATACCAACTATGGCTACACCTTC. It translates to CASSLTPDTNYGYTF. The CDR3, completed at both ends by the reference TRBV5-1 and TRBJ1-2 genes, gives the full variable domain KAGVTQTPRYLIKTRGQQVTLSCSPISGHRSVSWYQQTPGQGLQFLFEYFSETQRNKGNFPGRFSGRQFSNSRSEMNVSTLELGDSALYLCASSLTPDTNYGYTFGSGTRLTVV.